Sequencing of this T cell receptor beta chain was carried out in a study of graft-versus-host responses after intestinal transplantation. Study background: Grafts that recipients had were multivisceral, liver-intestinal, or isolated intestinal transplants. Study-wide results and caveats: High graft-versus-host to host-versus-graft clonal ratios were found in allografts of patients who had graft-donor T cell macrochimerism. Recipient-marrow GvH clones were detected, some having first appeared in ileum or blood.

Repertoires were generated with immunoSEQ multiplex PCR, while TCRdb's copy carries only in-frame clones and drops some. The table records 70,000 to 95,000 clones, approximately 92% of them present only once. To note about this clone: Its antigen is unknown.

The ends lost 4 bases at V and 0 bases at J; junction bases unmatched: 16. Per the germline V gene, CDR1 is LGHNA and CDR2 is YSLEER. CDR3 length: 19 amino acids. V is TRBV4-3 and J is TRBJ2-3; 7 nucleotides match TRBD2. Sequenced here: unstimulated CD8+ T cells sorted from spleen or lymph node cells, sampled before transplant. The TCR comes from a human donor who was the organ donor for an intestinal transplant. CDR3 residues: CASSRWRSGVGLSTDTQYF. CDR3 nucleotide sequence: TGCGCCAGCAGCCGCTGGCGGAGCGGGGTGGGGTTAAGCACAGATACGCAGTATTTT.